A selection of T cell receptor beta chains follows, all from one sample in a study of spatial heterogeneity in lung cancer. TCRdb called the 5' RACE reads again in MiXCR, with one record for every CDR3 protein. The sample has several thousand distinct CDR3 sequences; about a sixth are singletons. The material sequenced was PBMCs, taken at surgery. The source of these receptors is a male donor with early-stage non-small cell lung cancer. CDR3s include the opening cysteine and the closing phenylalanine or tryptophan. The order of the fields is D gene, clone size, J gene, V gene, CDR3 protein, CDR3 DNA. D genes are given only for firm matches. A row's size may be missing; if present it is once, few, many or a size class.

NA NA TRBJ1-1 TRBV4-3 CASSQDSGGRAFF TGCGCCAGCAGCCAAGATTCTGGGGGCCGGGCTTTCTTT
NA medium-sized TRBJ2-5 TRBV5-1 CASSPGGAGETQYF TGCGCCAGCAGCCCGGGTGGGGCCGGAGAGACCCAGTACTTC
TRBD2 NA TRBJ2-2 TRBV5-1 CASSSTSPSNTGELFF TGCGCCAGCAGCTCGACTAGCCCTTCGAACACCGGGGAGCTGTTTTTT
NA NA TRBJ1-5 TRBV19 CGAGSYSNQPQHF TGTGGGGCTGGCTCCTATAGCAATCAGCCCCAGCATTTT
NA NA TRBJ2-1 TRBV5-1 CASTLTGHIYNEQFF TGCGCCAGCACCCTGACGGGACACATATACAATGAGCAGTTCTTC
TRBD1 once TRBJ1-3 TRBV3-1 CASSQDYTGGTGNTIYF TGTGCCAGCAGCCAAGACTATACAGGGGGCACTGGAAACACCATATATTTT
NA medium-sized TRBJ2-3 TRBV7-3 CASSPNQGITDTQYF TGTGCCAGCAGCCCGAACCAGGGAATTACAGATACGCAGTATTTT
NA NA TRBJ2-1 TRBV3-1 CASSQTGGVGGQFF TGTGCCAGCAGCCAGACAGGTGGCGTCGGGGGGCAGTTCTTC
NA medium-sized TRBJ1-2 TRBV19 CASTQGRGDYGYTF TGTGCCAGTACCCAAGGCAGGGGAGACTATGGCTACACCTTC
NA NA TRBJ2-1 TRBV5-1 CASSLPIYDEQFF TGCGCCAGCAGCTTGCCCATTTATGATGAGCAGTTCTTC
NA once TRBJ2-3 TRBV3-1 CASSRQMGTDTQYF TGTGCCAGCAGCCGCCAAATGGGGACAGATACGCAGTATTTT
NA NA TRBJ1-5 TRBV30 CAWSVSGSQPQHF TGTGCCTGGAGTGTATCGGGAAGTCAGCCCCAGCATTTT
NA medium-sized TRBJ2-2 TRBV7-9 CASTLDPANTGELFF TGTGCCAGCACCTTAGACCCAGCGAACACCGGGGAGCTGTTTTTT
NA medium-sized TRBJ1-2 TRBV29-1 CSVNNRAGYGYTF TGCAGCGTTAACAACAGGGCGGGCTATGGCTACACCTTC
TRBD1 medium-sized TRBJ1-2 TRBV7-2 CASSLGSAGGDGYTF TGTGCCAGCAGCTTAGGGTCTGCAGGGGGTGATGGCTACACCTTC
NA NA TRBJ2-1 TRBV4-3 CASSQDRQEQFF TGCGCCAGCAGCCAAGATCGTCAAGAGCAGTTCTTC
NA medium-sized TRBJ1-1 TRBV7-2 CASSPRDLGTEAFF TGTGCCAGCAGCCCACGGGACTTGGGGACTGAAGCTTTCTTT
NA many TRBJ2-1 TRBV20-1 CSARDPGYNEQFF TGCAGTGCTAGAGATCCAGGGTACAATGAGCAGTTCTTC
TRBD1 medium-sized TRBJ1-2 TRBV12-3/TRBV12-4 CASSQGAGTGDHGYTF TGTGCCAGCAGCCAAGGTGCGGGGACAGGGGACCATGGCTACACCTTC
NA NA TRBJ2-2 TRBV2 CASTEENTGELFF TGTGCCAGCACTGAGGAGAACACCGGGGAGCTGTTTTTT
NA medium-sized TRBJ1-1 TRBV5-1 CASSLGGGGNTEAFF TGCGCCAGCAGCTTGGGTGGAGGGGGAAACACTGAAGCTTTCTTT
NA once TRBJ2-1 TRBV20-1 CSARDLYRASSNEQFF TGCAGTGCTAGAGATCTGTACAGGGCGAGTAGCAATGAGCAGTTCTTC
NA NA TRBJ1-1 TRBV29-1 CSVDLQGGVNTEAFF TGCAGCGTTGATTTACAGGGTGGGGTGAACACTGAAGCTTTCTTT
NA NA TRBJ2-5 TRBV20-1 CSARDEGGAGYETQYF TGCAGTGCTAGAGACGAGGGAGGAGCCGGATATGAGACCCAGTACTTC
TRBD2 medium-sized TRBJ2-2 TRBV6-2/TRBV6-3 CASSPGLVRNTPANTGELFF TGTGCCAGCAGCCCCGGACTAGTACGCAATACCCCAGCGAACACCGGGGAGCTGTTTTTT
TRBD2 medium-sized TRBJ2-7 TRBV20-1 CSAASGTSSGEQYF TGCAGTGCAGCCTCCGGGACTAGCTCGGGCGAGCAGTACTTC
TRBD2 NA TRBJ2-2 TRBV28 CASSSTSGGNTGELFF TGTGCCAGCAGTTCCACTAGCGGTGGGAACACCGGGGAGCTGTTTTTT
NA NA TRBJ1-1 TRBV6-6 CASSYPENTEAFF TGTGCCAGCAGTTACCCGGAAAACACTGAAGCTTTCTTT
NA medium-sized TRBJ2-7 TRBV10-3 CAIARSEAYEQYF TGTGCCATCGCCCGCAGCGAGGCCTACGAGCAGTACTTC
NA medium-sized TRBJ1-2 TRBV3-1 CASSRNGYTF TGTGCCAGCAGCCGTAATGGCTACACCTTC
NA few TRBJ2-7 TRBV6-5 CANTYRGGHEQYF TGTGCCAACACATACAGGGGAGGACACGAGCAGTACTTC
NA NA TRBJ1-3 TRBV29-1 CSVPRGNTIYF TGCAGCGTCCCCCGGGGAAACACCATATATTTT
NA medium-sized TRBJ2-1 TRBV5-1 CASSLGAGNYNEQFF TGCGCCAGCAGCTTGGGCGCGGGGAACTACAATGAGCAGTTCTTC
NA medium-sized TRBJ1-5 TRBV20-1 CSARDLGSNQPQHF TGCAGTGCTAGAGATCTAGGTAGCAATCAGCCCCAGCATTTT
NA medium-sized TRBJ2-3 TRBV5-1 CASSLGGMDTQYF TGCGCCAGCAGCTTGGGAGGGATGGATACGCAGTATTTT
TRBD1 NA TRBJ2-7 TRBV2 CASSADLTGAFEQYF TGTGCCAGCAGCGCTGATTTGACAGGGGCATTCGAGCAGTACTTC
NA few TRBJ1-6 TRBV5-6 CASSSEGRPNSPLHF TGTGCCAGCAGCTCCGAGGGCAGACCTAATTCACCCCTCCACTTT
TRBD1 NA TRBJ2-5 TRBV10-3 CAISTAGQGPETQYF TGTGCCATCAGCACCGCGGGACAGGGACCAGAGACCCAGTACTTC
NA medium-sized TRBJ2-2 TRBV7-3 CASSPGGSTGELFF TGTGCCAGCAGCCCAGGGGGGAGCACCGGGGAGCTGTTTTTT
NA medium-sized TRBJ2-3 TRBV7-9 CASSSPITDTQYF TGTGCCAGCAGCTCCCCTATAACAGATACGCAGTATTTT
TRBD1 medium-sized TRBJ1-2 TRBV27 CASSTRGIYGYTF TGTGCCAGCAGTACCAGGGGGATCTATGGCTACACCTTC
TRBD1 NA TRBJ1-6 TRBV18 CASSPGQSAPLHF TGTGCCAGCTCACCGGGACAGTCGGCACCCCTCCACTTT
NA medium-sized TRBJ2-2 TRBV7-9 CASSPRTVAGELFF TGTGCCAGCAGCCCCAGGACAGTTGCCGGGGAGCTGTTTTTT
TRBD2 medium-sized TRBJ2-7 TRBV6-2/TRBV6-3 CASSRLLAGGIIYEQYF TGTGCCAGCAGTCGGCTACTAGCGGGGGGGATTATCTACGAGCAGTACTTC
NA NA TRBJ2-2 TRBV15 CATSRDLPTTARGYTGELFF TGTGCCACCAGCAGAGATTTGCCGACGACAGCCCGAGGGTACACCGGGGAGCTGTTTTTT
TRBD2 medium-sized TRBJ2-5 TRBV7-3 CASSLWTSETQYF TGTGCCAGCAGCCTCTGGACTAGCGAGACCCAGTACTTC
NA medium-sized TRBJ2-3 TRBV7-3 CASGRGPDTQYF TGTGCCAGCGGCAGGGGTCCAGATACGCAGTATTTT
NA NA TRBJ1-1 TRBV20-1 CSAPGPGGNTEAFF TGCAGTGCTCCCGGCCCCGGCGGGAACACTGAAGCTTTCTTT
NA medium-sized TRBJ1-2 TRBV20-1 CSDQGRIKDGYTF TGCAGTGATCAGGGGCGCATTAAGGATGGCTACACCTTC
TRBD2 once TRBJ2-5 TRBV5-1 CASSLSGAPSQETQYF TGCGCCAGCAGCCTCAGCGGGGCGCCCTCACAAGAGACCCAGTACTTC
NA many TRBJ2-7 TRBV2 CASSEGSLSYEQYF TGTGCCAGCAGTGAGGGAAGTCTCTCCTACGAGCAGTACTTC
NA medium-sized TRBJ1-6 TRBV21-1 CASSIPGQGFKGYNSPLHF TGTGCCAGCAGCATACCGGGACAGGGTTTCAAGGGATATAATTCACCCCTCCACTTT
TRBD2 few TRBJ2-1 TRBV6-2/TRBV6-3 CGSTRGGSYNEQFF TGTGGCAGCACGCGGGGGGGCTCCTACAATGAGCAGTTCTTC
TRBD2 many TRBJ2-7 TRBV20-1 CSARDFRTSGSSYEQYF TGCAGTGCTAGAGATTTCCGGACTAGCGGGTCTTCCTACGAGCAGTACTTC
NA medium-sized TRBJ2-4 TRBV5-4 CASSRNVQGGNIQYF TGTGCCAGCAGCCGAAACGTGCAGGGTGGAAACATTCAGTACTTC